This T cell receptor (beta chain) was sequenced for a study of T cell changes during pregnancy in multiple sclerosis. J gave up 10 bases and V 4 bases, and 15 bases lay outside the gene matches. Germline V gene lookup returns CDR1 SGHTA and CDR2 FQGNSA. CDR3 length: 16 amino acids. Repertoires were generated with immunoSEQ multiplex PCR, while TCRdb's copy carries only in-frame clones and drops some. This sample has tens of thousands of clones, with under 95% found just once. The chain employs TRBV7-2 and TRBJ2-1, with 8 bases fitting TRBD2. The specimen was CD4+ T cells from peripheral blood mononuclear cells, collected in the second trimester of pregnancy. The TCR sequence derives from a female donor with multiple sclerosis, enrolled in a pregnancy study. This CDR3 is CASSSSTSAALGEQFF. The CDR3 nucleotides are TGTGCCAGCAGCTCCTCGACTAGCGCTGCCTTAGGGGAGCAGTTCTTC.